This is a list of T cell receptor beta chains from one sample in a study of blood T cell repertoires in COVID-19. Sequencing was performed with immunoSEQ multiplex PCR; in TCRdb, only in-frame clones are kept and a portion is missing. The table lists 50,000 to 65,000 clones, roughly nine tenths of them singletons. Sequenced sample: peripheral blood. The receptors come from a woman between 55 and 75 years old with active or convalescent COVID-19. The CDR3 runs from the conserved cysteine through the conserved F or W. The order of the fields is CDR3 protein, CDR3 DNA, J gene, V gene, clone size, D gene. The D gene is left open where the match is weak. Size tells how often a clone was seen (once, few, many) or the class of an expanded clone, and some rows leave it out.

CDR3 protein: CASSFSLASYEQYF; CDR3 DNA: TGTGCCAGCAGTTTCAGTCTAGCGAGCTACGAGCAGTACTTC; J gene: TRBJ2-7; V gene: TRBV28; clone size: .; D gene: .
CDR3 protein: CSVEGGSDNSGNTIYF; CDR3 DNA: TGCAGCGTTGAAGGGGGCTCTGATAACTCTGGAAACACCATATATTTT; J gene: TRBJ1-3; V gene: TRBV29-1; clone size: once; D gene: .
CDR3 protein: CASSAGTSGTYEQYF; CDR3 DNA: TGTGCCAGCAGTGCTGGGACTAGCGGAACCTACGAGCAGTACTTC; J gene: TRBJ2-7; V gene: TRBV6-2/TRBV6-3; clone size: few; D gene: TRBD2
CDR3 protein: CASSFGLARITGELFF; CDR3 DNA: TGTGCCAGCAGTTTTGGGCTAGCGAGAATCACCGGGGAGCTGTTTTTT; J gene: TRBJ2-2; V gene: TRBV6-5; clone size: .; D gene: .
CDR3 protein: CSAGQGGEKLFF; CDR3 DNA: TGCAGCGCCGGACAGGGGGGCGAAAAACTGTTTTTT; J gene: TRBJ1-4; V gene: TRBV29-1; clone size: .; D gene: TRBD1
CDR3 protein: CASSLPGTGYEQYF; CDR3 DNA: TGTGCCAGCAGTTTGCCCGGGACAGGATACGAGCAGTACTTC; J gene: TRBJ2-7; V gene: TRBV28; clone size: .; D gene: TRBD1
CDR3 protein: CASRLSAQGGNQPQHF; CDR3 DNA: TGTGCCAGCCGCCTGAGTGCGCAGGGGGGCAATCAGCCCCAGCATTTT; J gene: TRBJ1-5; V gene: TRBV19; clone size: .; D gene: TRBD1
CDR3 protein: CASSDYHRGNLGYTF; CDR3 DNA: TGTGCCAGCAGTGACTACCACAGGGGAAACTTGGGCTACACCTTC; J gene: TRBJ1-2; V gene: TRBV6-4; clone size: .; D gene: TRBD1
CDR3 protein: CASSGQGPMNTEAFF; CDR3 DNA: TGTGCCAGCAGTGGACAGGGGCCTATGAACACTGAAGCTTTCTTT; J gene: TRBJ1-1; V gene: TRBV28; clone size: .; D gene: TRBD1
CDR3 protein: CASSLPTTGSGGYTF; CDR3 DNA: TGTGCCAGCAGCCTCCCTACTACAGGGTCCGGTGGCTACACCTTC; J gene: TRBJ1-2; V gene: TRBV28; clone size: .; D gene: .
CDR3 protein: CASSGSATGDYEQYF; CDR3 DNA: TGTGCCAGCTCAGGCTCAGCGACAGGGGACTACGAGCAGTACTTC; J gene: TRBJ2-7; V gene: TRBV18; clone size: .; D gene: TRBD1
CDR3 protein: CASSEGQGTQPQHF; CDR3 DNA: TGCGCCAGCAGTGAAGGGCAGGGGACTCAGCCCCAGCATTTT; J gene: TRBJ1-5; V gene: TRBV10-2; clone size: .; D gene: .
CDR3 protein: CASSEGRGYTF; CDR3 DNA: TGTGCCAGCAGTGAAGGGAGGGGCTACACCTTC; J gene: TRBJ1-2; V gene: TRBV2; clone size: .; D gene: .